These T cell receptor beta chains were read from a single sample in a study of STAT5B mutations in CD4+ large granular lymphocyte leukemia. Method: immunoSEQ multiplex PCR; TCRdb's copy keeps in-frame clones and lacks some. Of 20,000 to 25,000 clones detected, 82% appear once; the ten largest clones hold approximately 8.9%. The sample consisted of CD4+ T cells from blood buffy coats. Receptor source: a human donor in good health. Each CDR3 is given with its conserved first and last residue. A D gene is named only where the DNA matches it firmly. Clone size is shown for a subset of rows, as once, few, many or a class of expanded clone.

CDR3nt	CDR3aa	d_gene	abundance	j_gene	v_gene
TGTGCCAGCAGCTTAGCGGGGACTAGCGTCCTATACGAGCAGTACTTC	CASSLAGTSVLYEQYF	TRBD2	NA	TRBJ2-7	TRBV7-8
TGTGCCAGCAGTCAACTAGCGGGGGGCCCCTACGAGCAGTACTTC	CASSQLAGGPYEQYF	TRBD2	NA	TRBJ2-7	TRBV6-1
TGTGCCCAGTCGCAGGGCTCCTACAATGAGCAGTTCTTC	CAQSQGSYNEQFF	NA	NA	TRBJ2-1	TRBV30
TGTGCCTGGAGTGCATTAGACAGGAGCTCCTACGAGCAGTACTTC	CAWSALDRSSYEQYF	NA	once	TRBJ2-7	TRBV30
TGCAGCGTTGGTCAGGACTATGGCTACACCTTC	CSVGQDYGYTF	NA	few	TRBJ1-2	TRBV29-1
TGTGCCAGCAGTTTATCGCTAGAATCAAGTGAGCAGTTCTTC	CASSLSLESSEQFF	NA	NA	TRBJ2-1	TRBV28
TGTGCCAGCAGCTTACCGGACAGGGGACGGGATGAGCAGTTCTTC	CASSLPDRGRDEQFF	TRBD1	NA	TRBJ2-1	TRBV5-4
TGTGCCAGCAGTCTCCGGGCCGGGAGAAGTCAAGAGACCCAGTACTTC	CASSLRAGRSQETQYF	NA	NA	TRBJ2-5	TRBV2
TGTGCCAGCAGCCCCGCGGGACTAGCGGTTAACACCGGGGAGCTGTTTTTT	CASSPAGLAVNTGELFF	TRBD2	NA	TRBJ2-2	TRBV7-2
TGTGCCAGCAGCTTAGCTAGCGGGAATACCGGGGAGCTGTTTTTT	CASSLASGNTGELFF	TRBD2	NA	TRBJ2-2	TRBV7-8
TGTGCCAGCAGCAAAAGGGACAGGCCCTACGAGCAGTACTTC	CASSKRDRPYEQYF	TRBD1	few	TRBJ2-7	TRBV7-9
TGTGCCAGCAGTCGAGAGAAACAAGTCGACAGGGTGAACACTGAAGCTTTCTTT	CASSREKQVDRVNTEAFF	NA	NA	TRBJ1-1	TRBV21-1
TGTGCCAGCAGTAAGGGACTAGCGGGAGAAGAGCAGTACTTC	CASSKGLAGEEQYF	TRBD2	NA	TRBJ2-7	TRBV2
TGCGCCAGCAGCCAGACTAGCGGGAGCCCCTACGAGCAGTACTTC	CASSQTSGSPYEQYF	TRBD2	NA	TRBJ2-7	TRBV4-3
TGTGCCATCAGTGAGTCCGAGGGCCCTCCGTACTTC	CAISESEGPPYF	NA	NA	TRBJ2-7	TRBV10-3
TGTGCCAGCAGGCCTTGGGCCCTGGGCTCCTACGAGCAGTACTTC	CASRPWALGSYEQYF	NA	once	TRBJ2-7	TRBV28
TGTGCCAGCCAGGGACAGGGGGCACCAAACTATGGCTACACCTTC	CASQGQGAPNYGYTF	TRBD1	NA	TRBJ1-2	TRBV25-1
TGTGCCAGCAGCCGCGACAGGAGCAATCAGCCCCAGCATTTT	CASSRDRSNQPQHF	NA	NA	TRBJ1-5	TRBV7-2
TGCGCCAGCAGCCAAGGGACAGGGGGACCACATGAGCAGTTCTTC	CASSQGTGGPHEQFF	TRBD1	NA	TRBJ2-1	TRBV5-1
TGTGCCAGCAGTGAGTCGGGGTTCGATGAAAAACTGTTTTTT	CASSESGFDEKLFF	NA	NA	TRBJ1-4	TRBV2
TGCGCCAGCAACCCCACCGACAGGGTTTTCTATGGCTACACCTTC	CASNPTDRVFYGYTF	TRBD1	NA	TRBJ1-2	TRBV4-1
TGTGCCAGCAGCTTAGTTAGCGGGAGAACCGATACGCAGTATTTT	CASSLVSGRTDTQYF	TRBD2	NA	TRBJ2-3	TRBV7-9
TGTGCCAGCAGCCCCTCGACAGGGAACAATCAGCCCCAGCATTTT	CASSPSTGNNQPQHF	TRBD1	NA	TRBJ1-5	TRBV28
TGCGCCAGCAGCTTCTCCGGAGGCGAGCAGTACTTC	CASSFSGGEQYF	NA	NA	TRBJ2-7	TRBV5-1
TGTGCCAGCAGCCCATGGACGGGGACTATGAACACTGAAGCTTTCTTT	CASSPWTGTMNTEAFF	NA	NA	TRBJ1-1	TRBV7-2
TGTGCCAGCAGCTTTCCCGGCGCGGGGTACACCGGGGAGCTGTTTTTT	CASSFPGAGYTGELFF	NA	NA	TRBJ2-2	TRBV7-3
TGTGCCAGCAGCCGGGACGCCTCTGGGGGGAACACTGAAGCTTTCTTT	CASSRDASGGNTEAFF	NA	once	TRBJ1-1	TRBV5-5
TGTGCCAGCAGCACCGTTTCTGCGGAGACCCAGTACTTC	CASSTVSAETQYF	NA	NA	TRBJ2-5	TRBV5-6